These T cell receptor beta chains were read from a single sample in a study of T-cell reconstitution after alpha-beta-depleted transplantation in children. TCRdb called the PCR reads again in MiXCR, with one record for every CDR3 protein. Here the sample spans roughly 610,000 distinct CDR3 sequences, 8% to 11% being singletons. The sequenced sample was PBMCs from the stem cell graft donor, obtained from the stem cell graft. These receptors were obtained from a human donor who donated a stem cell graft to a child with acute myeloid leukemia. CDR3s include the opening cysteine and the closing phenylalanine or tryptophan. D genes are given only for firm matches. Size values are once, few and many counts, or a class for expanded clones, and some rows have none.

len	d_gene	v_gene	j_gene	abundance	CDR3aa	CDR3nt
14	.	TRBV5-1	TRBJ2-1	.	CASSFLTGGGEQFF	TGCGCCAGCAGCTTTTTAACTGGGGGAGGTGAGCAGTTCTTC
14	.	TRBV29-1	TRBJ2-1	.	CSVGRYPQDNEQFF	TGCAGCGTTGGAAGGTATCCCCAAGACAATGAGCAGTTCTTC
14	TRBD2	TRBV7-8	TRBJ2-4	few	CASSLREREHIQYF	TGTGCCAGCAGCTTAAGGGAGCGGGAACACATTCAGTACTTC
15	TRBD2	TRBV5-4	TRBJ2-1	.	CASSLEGLAGEGQFF	TGTGCCAGCAGCTTGGAAGGGCTAGCGGGAGAGGGACAGTTCTTC
14	.	TRBV5-1	TRBJ2-7	few	CASSPGRGAYEQYF	TGCGCCAGCTCCCCCGGGAGAGGTGCCTACGAGCAGTACTTC
13	.	TRBV15	TRBJ1-2	.	CATSRGPEVGYTF	TGTGCCACCAGCAGGGGCCCCGAGGTTGGCTACACCTTC
15	TRBD2	TRBV7-2	TRBJ2-1	few	CASSLLAGVPNEQFF	TGTGCCAGCAGCTTACTAGCGGGAGTGCCTAATGAGCAGTTCTTC
17	.	TRBV6-1	TRBJ1-4	.	CASSHPPQGTTNEKLFF	TGTGCCAGCAGCCACCCCCCGCAGGGGACAACTAATGAAAAACTGTTTTTT
13	.	TRBV27	TRBJ1-2	many	CASSRGGQYGYTF	TGTGCCAGCAGCCGGGGCGGACAGTATGGCTACACCTTC
14	.	TRBV10-3	TRBJ2-2	many	CAISDRVDTGELFF	TGTGCCATCAGTGACAGGGTGGACACCGGGGAGCTGTTTTTT
16	.	TRBV25-1	TRBJ2-2	few	CASTKTGLDYTGELFF	TGTGCCAGCACCAAAACGGGACTGGATTACACCGGGGAGCTGTTTTTT
14	.	TRBV7-2	TRBJ2-1	many	CASSLLGTYNEQFF	TGTGCCAGCAGCTTATTGGGTACCTACAATGAGCAGTTCTTC
16	TRBD2	TRBV20-1	TRBJ2-3	few	CSIGLAGGGSTDTQYF	TGCAGTATAGGACTAGCGGGAGGTGGTAGCACAGATACGCAGTATTTT